Listed here are 22 T cell receptor beta chains from one sample, sequenced in a study of cytomegalovirus exposure and HLA in healthy donors. Sequenced by immunoSEQ multiplex PCR; TCRdb stores in-frame clones only, minus some. The sample consists of 200,000 to 250,000 clones, approximately 84% of them appearing once. Sequenced material: PBMCs. Every receptor here comes from a man younger than 35 in good health and CMV-seropositive.

J is TRBJ2-3 and V is TRBV7-6, with 7 bases lining up with TRBD1. Unmatched junction bases numbered 15, after V lost 5 bases and J lost 4 bases. Germline values: CDR1 SGHVS, CDR2 FNYEAQ. The CDR3 spans 17 residues. The CDR3 loop is CASSRNDIQGYADTQYF. The CDR3 DNA is TGTGCCAGCAGCCGGAACGATATACAGGGGTATGCAGATACGCAGTATTTT.

The chain is built from TRBV27 and TRBJ1-1, with D maybe TRBD1 (5 bases). The CDR3 spans 13 residues. CDR1 is MNHEY and CDR2 is SMNVEV in the germline V gene (reference sequence). Between the trimmed V and J ends, which lost 2 bases and 8 bases, there was a span of 12 bases. This CDR3 is CASSLGDPREAFF. In DNA form, the CDR3 reads TGTGCCAGCAGTTTAGGGGACCCCAGGGAAGCTTTCTTT.

The rearrangement joins TRBV28 to TRBJ1-1, with D uncertain. The germline V gene has CDR1 MDHEN and CDR2 SYDVKM. This CDR3 region has 14 residues. V was cut by 2 bases and J by 4 bases, with 11 bases left in between. DNA for the CDR3: TGTGCCAGCAGTTTAGTCCAGATCGGCACTGAAGCTTTCTTT. Translated: CASSLVQIGTEAFF.

This sequence joins TRBV11-1 and TRBJ2-1; D possibly corresponds to TRBD2 (5 bases). CDR3 length: 16 residues. Trimming removed 1 base at V and 3 bases at J, with 13 bases between. Germline V CDR1 and CDR2: SGHAT, FQDESV (reference sequence). The CDR3 loop is CASSLGGSYNYNEQFF. CDR3 in DNA: TGTGCCAGCAGCTTAGGAGGGAGCTATAACTACAATGAGCAGTTCTTC.

The V call is TRBV5-4, the J call TRBJ2-5; D unresolved. CDR1 SGHNT and CDR2 YYREEE come from the germline V gene (reference sequence). Trimming took 4 bases from V and 4 from J, leaving 17 bases between them. The CDR3 extends over 15 amino acids. The CDR3 reads CASSTGVGFRETQYF. Written as DNA, the CDR3 is TGTGCCAGCAGCACTGGAGTTGGGTTCCGAGAGACCCAGTACTTC. Combining the CDR3 with reference TRBV5-4 and TRBJ2-5 gives the whole variable domain ETGVTQSPTHLIKTRGQQVTLRCSSQSGHNTVSWYQQALGQGPQFIFQYYREEENGRGNFPPRFSGLQFPNYSSELNVNALELDDSALYLCASSTGVGFRETQYFGPGTRLLVL.

This clone is a singleton in its sample. This rearrangement joins TRBV11-2 to TRBJ1-5; D is uncertain. This CDR3 is built from 12 residues. V was pared by 4 bases and J by 7 bases, with 8 bases between. The germline V gene encodes CDR1 SGHAT and CDR2 FQNNGV. CDR3: CASSSSGQPQHF. The CDR3 bases are TGTGCCAGCAGCTCGAGCGGACAGCCCCAGCATTTT.

This clone was counted once. This chain uses TRBV7-3 with TRBJ2-1, with TRBD2 identical over 7 bases. From germline, CDR1 is SGHTA and CDR2 FQGTGA. The CDR3 length is 14 residues. V was pared by 1 base and J by 8 bases, with 5 bases of the junction left unmatched. The DNA for the CDR3 is TGTGCCAGCAGCTTAATTTTTGGGGGGGATGAGCAGTTCTTC. Amino acids: CASSLIFGGDEQFF.

J is TRBJ1-3 and V is TRBV6-6; D gene uncertain. V was cut by 2 bases and J by 0 bases, with 5 bases left in between. The CDR3 contains 14 residues. Germline V gives CDR1 MNHNY, CDR2 SVGAGI (reference sequence). CDR3 residues: CASSYTISGNTIYF. The CDR3 coding sequence is TGTGCCAGCAGTTACACCATCTCTGGAAACACCATATATTTT.

The rearrangement links TRBV10-3 to TRBJ2-5, with 12 bases lining up with TRBD2. The CDR3 consists of 18 residues. V was clipped by 4 bases and J by 0 bases; unmatched bases: 9. Germline values: CDR1 ENHRY, CDR2 SYGVKD. The CDR3 reads CAISGLAGGGLYQETQYF. The CDR3 region has the DNA TGTGCCATCAGTGGGCTAGCGGGAGGGGGCTTGTACCAAGAGACCCAGTACTTC.

The rearrangement links TRBV15 to TRBJ2-3, with D possibly TRBD1 on 6 matching bases. Trimming removed 0 bases from V and 0 bases from J, with 10 bases in between. Germline assignment: CDR1 LNHNV and CDR2 YYDKDF (reference sequence). The CDR3 is 16 amino acids. CDR3 loop: CATSRDTRGSTDTQYF. The CDR3 DNA follows: TGTGCCACCAGCAGAGACACCAGGGGAAGCACAGATACGCAGTATTTT.

The V call is TRBV9, the J call TRBJ2-6, with 10 nucleotides matching TRBD1. The CDR3 length is 18 residues. Germline V gives CDR1 SGDLS, CDR2 YYNGEE. With V trimmed by 3 bases and J by 2 bases, 8 bases remained unmatched. CDR3 protein: CASSAGTGARTGANVLTF. CDR3 nucleotide sequence: TGTGCCAGCAGCGCGGGGACAGGGGCGAGAACTGGGGCCAACGTCCTGACTTTC.

The chain employs TRBV29-1 and TRBJ2-7, with D possibly called TRBD1 or TRBD2 (5 bases each). The CDR3 consists of 15 residues. Germline CDR1 and CDR2: SQVTM and ANQGSEA. V lost 4 bases and J 1 base, leaving 17 bases between the germline ends. DNA for the CDR3: TGCAGCGTTGTTGGGGGACCGGAGCTTTCCTACGAGCAGTACTTC. Encoded protein: CSVVGGPELSYEQYF.

The CDR3 is CASSDMMTASSGNTIYF. In DNA, the CDR3 is TGTGCCAGCAGTGACATGATGACCGCGAGCTCTGGAAACACCATATATTTT. The J gene is TRBJ1-3, the V gene TRBV6-1; D gene ambiguous. Germline CDR1 and CDR2: MNHNS and SASEGT. This CDR3 spans 17 amino acids. Trimming took 3 bases from V and 0 from J, leaving 15 bases between them.

This rearrangement joins TRBV5-4 to TRBJ2-7; 10 positions agree with TRBD2. V shed 5 bases and J 4 bases; nucleotides not matched to a gene: 9. Germline CDR1 is SGHNT and CDR2 is YYREEE (reference sequence). This CDR3 is 15 amino acids long. The CDR3 reads CASSQGASGGYEQYF. CDR3 nucleotides: TGTGCCAGCAGTCAGGGCGCTAGCGGGGGTTACGAGCAGTACTTC.

This clone was detected a few times. The chain recombines TRBV27 with TRBJ1-5, with D uncertain. V dropped 3 bases and J dropped 1 base, with 10 bases sitting between them. Per the germline V gene, CDR1 is MNHEY and CDR2 is SMNVEV (reference sequence). This CDR3 spans 15 amino acids. The chain's CDR3 is CASSLRFTSNQPQHF. In DNA, the CDR3 is TGTGCCAGCAGTTTGCGATTCACAAGCAATCAGCCCCAGCATTTT.

V gene TRBV6-1 combines with J gene TRBJ1-1; D not certain. Trimming took 6 bases from V and 0 from J, leaving 8 bases between them. This CDR3 region has 13 residues. Germline V gene sequence: CDR1 MNHNS, CDR2 SASEGT. The CDR3 loop is CASRDWMNTEAFF. The CDR3 DNA is TGTGCCAGCAGGGATTGGATGAACACTGAAGCTTTCTTT.

This clone has more than one count but fewer than ten. The CDR3 bases are TGCGCCAGCAGCCACATTCTAATCGGGACAGATAACTATGGCTACACCTTC. Translation: CASSHILIGTDNYGYTF. The chain links TRBV4-3 to TRBJ1-2; 7 nucleotides agree with TRBD1. J was trimmed by 1 base and V by 3 bases; bases with no gene match: 11. Germline V gene sequence: CDR1 LGHNA, CDR2 YSLEER. The CDR3 loop spans 17 amino acids.

The J gene is TRBJ2-7, the V gene TRBV7-8; tentatively, D is TRBD2 (6 bases). Trimming took off 2 bases at V and 7 bases at J, with 9 bases between the two ends. Germline V lookup: CDR1 SGHVS, CDR2 FQNEAQ. The CDR3 consists of 12 residues. In DNA form, the CDR3 reads TGTGCCAGCAGCTTAATCGCGGGAGAGCAGTACTTC. Translated: CASSLIAGEQYF.

This clone was seen more than once but under ten times. The gene calls are TRBV7-9 and TRBJ2-7; 11 positions match TRBD1. J was trimmed by 7 bases and V by 6 bases; bases with no gene match: 5. Germline values: CDR1 SEHNR, CDR2 FQNEAQ (reference sequence). The CDR3 loop spans 13 amino acids. The CDR3 reads CASSSDRGREQYF. CDR3 nucleotides: TGTGCCAGCAGTTCGGACAGGGGGCGAGAGCAGTACTTC.

The genes are TRBV29-1 and TRBJ2-7; possibly TRBD1 for D (5 bases). V gave up 2 bases and J gave up 1 base, with 6 bases separating them. The germline V gene has CDR1 SQVTM and CDR2 ANQGSEA. The CDR3 loop spans 12 amino acids. CDR3 in amino acids: CSVETGSYEQYF. CDR3 coding DNA: TGCAGCGTTGAAACAGGATCCTACGAGCAGTACTTC.

The chain carries TRBV19 and TRBJ2-7; 7 bases agree with TRBD2. CDR1 and CDR2 from the germline V gene are LNHDA and SQIVND (reference sequence). The CDR3 runs 15 residues. J was trimmed by 4 bases and V by 3 bases; bases with no gene match: 9. For the CDR3, the DNA is TGTGCCAGTAGTATCCTACCGGGACTACAGTACGAGCAGTACTTC. Translated: CASSILPGLQYEQYF.

This clone occurred once. The chain is built from TRBV29-1 and TRBJ1-5; TRBD1 matches 9 bases. This CDR3 comprises 14 residues. The junction had 7 bases not matched to a gene; V was cut back by 5 bases and J by 5 bases. Looked up from germline, CDR1 is SQVTM and CDR2 is ANQGSEA. DNA for the CDR3: TGCAGCGTTTCACAGGGGGCAGGGGATCAGCCCCAGCATTTT. This encodes CSVSQGAGDQPQHF. The variable domain in full, with the rest retrieved from reference TRBV29-1 and TRBJ1-5, is SAVISQKPSRDICQRGTSLTIQCQVDSQVTMMFWYRQQPGQSLTLIATANQGSEATYESGFVIDKFPISRPNLTFSTLTVSNMSPEDSSIYLCSVSQGAGDQPQHFGDGTRLSIL.